This record concerns one T cell receptor (beta chain) sequence. The V end was cut by 3 bases, the J end by 0 bases, with 8 bases between. Germline V gene sequence: CDR1 SGHNT, CDR2 YENEEA. The CDR3 is 14 amino acids. The data were obtained in a study of identical twins. TCRdb re-called the 5' RACE reads with MiXCR, one entry per CDR3 protein. Found here are more than 350,000 distinct CDR3 sequences, 9% to 10% of them singletons; the top ten hold roughly 8.7%. V is TRBV11-3 and J is TRBJ1-1; D is unclear. Material: naive T cells sorted from blood. This TCR was sampled from a woman between 50 and 59 years old in good health. CDR3: CASSLTNLNTEAFF. Written as DNA, the CDR3 is TGTGCCAGCAGCTTGACTAACTTGAACACTGAAGCTTTCTTT.